This TCR beta chain was found in a study of blood T cell repertoires in COVID-19 (dated by TCRdb to about 2020). Background on the whole study: The collaborator samples originated in the United States, Italy and Spain and spanned the acute and convalescent phases of COVID-19. The material from the prospective study consisted of cDNA or gDNA derived from T cells, B-cell-depleted T cells, or PBMCs. Subjects who had been exposed to COVID-19, were actively infected with it, or had recovered from it provided the deeply sampled blood TCRbeta repertoires that made up the dataset. The repertoires were released in a freely available public database intended as a resource for research on the immune response to SARS-CoV-2. Samples came from the ongoing ImmuneRACE study (first 160 participants) plus 1,254 subjects from 6 global collaborators. The sample metadata nearly always contained a de-identified subject ID, COVID-19 status, age in years and sex. Where HLA class I and class II types were available, the types were taken from metadata supplied by the sample provider, not from assay-based typing.

On this clone itself: Its antigen specificity is not known. Base qualities are not recorded, but no much larger clone differs from it by a single base.

Another Seattle source contributed samples from volunteer blood donors who had recovered from COVID-19. Each collaborating institution followed its own protocols to collect whole blood in K2EDTA tubes. For TCRbeta analysis, collaborators shipped samples in one of three forms: frozen whole blood, isolated PBMCs, or DNA extracted from either of those sample types. TCRbeta CDR3 regions were amplified from genomic DNA using the immunoSEQ Assay, a bias-controlled multiplex PCR. Under the source paper's analysis protocol: The number of nucleated cells in each sample was estimated by amplification of reference gene primers within the assay. Sequence reads were collapsed and filtered to measure the absolute abundance of every unique TCRbeta CDR3 rearrangement. Productive Simpson clonality was computed per sample as the square root of Simpson's diversity index over productive rearrangements. TCRdb retrieved this table from immuneACCESS and kept in-frame rearrangements only. Not all clones are present; in checked studies, unresolved V genes account for under half, and no reason is known for the remainder. The DNA was the basis for D and trimming; V, J and clone size are from that table. In all, the sample holds some 250,000 clones, and roughly 91% of those were seen once. The ten largest make up around 0.99% of the sample.

Overall study results and their limits: The amount of clinical and demographic metadata varied by source and participant and was provided uncurated.

This TCR came from a woman aged 40 to 50 who had recovered from COVID-19. Sequencing was performed on peripheral blood.

The CDR3 amino acid sequence is: CASSLGGSGDTQYF. DNA sequence: TGTGCCAGCAGCTTAGGAGGGAGTGGAGATACGCAGTATTTT. The sequence links TRBV11-3 to TRBJ2-3; TRBD2 could be the D gene, as 5 bases match. Its CDR3 holds 14 amino acids, cysteine through phenylalanine. Just CDR3 DNA is preserved here, 42 bases in frame from base 1. For CDR1 and CDR2, the germline V gene lists SGHNT and YENEEA. V drops 1 base and J drops 5 bases, leaving 10 bases in between.